This TCR beta chain was documented in a study of PD-L1 blockade in urothelial cancer listed by TCRdb under 2017. Describing the broader study: Therapy was started in the mid-2010s for all patients, and atezolizumab 1,200 mg was administered intravenously every 3 weeks. About 85% of the roughly 29 patients were males with bladder-origin urothelial cancer, and about 65% of the 29 reported a prior smoking history. An ECOG performance status of 0 or 1 was recorded for the patients, and 0 to 3 prior chemotherapy regimens had been received by the patients. Blood samples were analyzed 3 weeks after the start of treatment (second dose) and 6 weeks after the start of treatment. Blood samples gave median yields of approximately 130,000 T cells and tens of thousands of unique TCRs, along with a median clonality of 0.080. An exploratory multi-omic analysis was conducted of the somatic, immune and clinical correlates of response to PD-L1 blockade with atezolizumab in urothelial cancer. Pretreatment tumor samples and matched peripheral blood, collected serially before and after atezolizumab treatment, underwent TCR sequencing. Durable clinical benefit was defined as a progression-free survival longer than 6 months, and TCR features were additionally tested against progression-free survival and overall survival. In the same patients, whole exome sequencing and RNA sequencing of pretreatment tumors were performed in addition to TCR sequencing. Nine or ten patients reached durable clinical benefit, while some 21 patients did not. Just over 28 patients had pretreatment blood TCR-seq, 24 had at least one posttreatment blood collection, and 24 had tumor TCR-seq. The full study reports these points: Improved progression-free and overall survival was found to be associated with pretreatment peripheral blood TCR clonality below the median. At 3 weeks after the start of treatment, tumor-associated TCR clones in peripheral blood had expanded more in patients with durable benefit (n of about 22, p = 0.022). Because the sample size was small (n ≈ 30) and many exploratory analyses were performed, the results are intended to be hypothesis-generating.

About this clone itself: Its antigen target is currently unknown. No much larger clonotype is one base removed from it; base qualities were not supplied.

Each PCR received spiked-in synthetic TCR analog templates so that absolute template abundance could be estimated from read counts. TCRbeta CDR3 regions were amplified from genomic DNA with bias-controlled V and J gene primers using the immunoSEQ assay. Sequencing of rearranged TCRbeta segments was performed at approximately 20X coverage. Concerning the study's data processing: Clustering was used to correct sequencing errors, and CDR3s were annotated against IMGT so that V, D and J genes could be assigned. Only productive TCRbeta rearrangements were used in downstream analyses, excluding out-of-frame or stop-codon sequences. Clonality was computed as one minus Shannon entropy normalized by the log of the number of unique productive sequences. Fisher's exact test with Benjamini-Hochberg correction, at a threshold of adjusted p below 0.01, was used to find clones that differed between time points or between blood and tumor. TCRdb holds this immuneACCESS table with in-frame rearrangements only. Some clones are missing; in checked studies, unresolved V genes explain under half, and the rest has no known cause. From that table come the V and J calls and clone size; the DNA was used to work out D and trimming. The sample yields about 35,000 clones; approximately 80% were counted once. The top ten constitute around 3.7% of the sample.

The CDR1 and CDR2 encoded by the germline V gene are MDHEN and SYDVKM. Taken from cysteine to phenylalanine, the CDR3 has 14 residues. Only the CDR3 DNA is retained, 42 bases long and in frame from the first base. Relative to germline, V is 3 bases shorter and J is 6 bases shorter, with 12 bases between their ends. The cohort comprised nearly 30 patients with locally advanced or metastatic urothelial carcinoma treated at Memorial Sloan Kettering on a trial protocol. Peripheral blood mononuclear cells were collected pretreatment and during treatment, at between 1 and 8 total time points per patient. The Qiagen DNeasy Blood extraction kit was used to purify genomic DNA from total PBMCs and tumor samples. PBMCs were collected pretreatment and during treatment and were isolated and stored as previously described.

This specimen consisted of PBMCs, obtained around atezolizumab (anti-PD-L1) treatment. The chain links TRBV28 with TRBJ1-5, with TRBD1 as a weak D call on 6 bases. The sequence came from a man between 65 and 85 years old with urothelial cancer. In nucleotides, the sequence is TGTGCCAGCAGTTTGAGCAGGGGCGGTCAGCCCCAGCATTTT. This translates into CASSLSRGGQPQHF.